This TCR beta chain was recovered during a study of cytomegalovirus exposure and HLA in healthy donors. General study points: Associated with HLA alleles at 0.05 false discovery rate in a later analysis were about 17,000 TCR beta sequences. One later analysis reportedly identified an Asian-associated ancestry cluster that showed fewer N-insertions than the roughly 670-donor mean.

The length of the CDR3 is 19 residues. The ends lost 4 bases at V and 1 base at J; junction bases unmatched: 9. From germline, CDR1 is MNHNS and CDR2 SASEGT. This PCR relied on a set of 60 Vbeta primers and 13 Jbeta primers. Sequencing used immunoSEQ multiplex PCR; TCRdb keeps in-frame clones, though not all of them. The sample holds roughly 80,000 clones, around 78% seen once. Unrecorded immune exposures were likely, despite nominal health at sampling. Turning to this clone: Antigen: not known.

Sequencing used PBMCs. The sequence came from a man in his forties in good health and CMV-seronegative. This chain uses TRBV6-1 with TRBJ2-3; 15 nucleotides line up with TRBD2. This chain's CDR3 is CASSGRGTSGGTGTDTQYF. CDR3 bases: TGTGCCAGCAGTGGGAGAGGGACTAGCGGGGGGACAGGCACAGATACGCAGTATTTT.